This TCR beta chain was sequenced during a study of T-cell memory formation after mild COVID-19. Findings and limits, study-wide: Clones that contracted clustered mainly in CM and EM if CD4+ and in EMRA if CD8+. A second wave of clones peaked on day 37, and their SARS-CoV-2 specificity went unconfirmed.

TCRdb fed the 5' RACE reads into MiXCR, producing one record per CDR3 protein. The data hold more than 80,000 distinct CDR3 sequences, with approximately 15% observed a single time. The table lists this clonotype with a few counts. Its antigen is as yet unknown. The CDR3 runs to 14 residues. V shed 6 bases, J shed 7 bases, and the junction held 7 bases outside the gene matches. Input material: PBMCs or a T cell subset sorted from them (not recorded which). This TCR came from an adult woman who had mild COVID-19 (a few samples of this study predate the infection). Cell type and time point are not known. This chain uses TRBV12-3 or TRBV12-4 with TRBJ2-7, with TRBD1 identical over 12 bases. The CDR3 DNA is TGTGCCAGCAGCTTGGGACAGGGGGCGCGGGAGCAGTACTTC. The encoded protein is CASSLGQGAREQYF.